This T cell receptor beta chain was profiled in a study of T-cell memory formation after mild COVID-19 listed by TCRdb under 2021. Looking at the study overall: TCR sequence clusters from the two donors were largely donor specific. The cohort comprised two young, previously healthy adult volunteers, one female and one male. T-cell clones expanding and contracting after mild COVID-19 in two donors were tracked by longitudinal TCRalpha and TCRbeta repertoire sequencing.

Notes on this clonotype: Its antigen is unknown. The record has no base qualities; no much larger clone is one base away.

The paper as a whole reports these results and caveats: Clones contracting from day 15 to 85 had balanced CD4/CD8 phenotypes, while a second wave expanding from day 15 to 37 was biased towards CD4+. Contracting CD4+ clones were found mainly in CM and EM memory subsets, while CD8+ clones were enriched in EMRA. The study included only a couple of mild cases, and larger cohorts that include severe cases with pre-infection samples were judged to be necessary. Some responding clones were detected in pre-infection memory, suggesting pre-existing cross-reactive memory T cells joined the SARS-CoV-2 response. The second-wave clones that peaked on day 37 were not confirmed to be SARS-CoV-2 specific.

Ficoll-Paque density gradient centrifugation was the method used to isolate PBMCs. The germline V gene supplies CDR1 LGHNA and CDR2 YSLEER. The trim is 5 bases for V and 7 bases for J, with a gap of 16 bases between the germline ends. The CDR3 contains 14 residues, cysteine and phenylalanine counted. The DNA shown is the 42-base CDR3, in frame from base 1. TCRdb lists the instrument as Illumina NovaSeq 6000. TCRalpha and TCRbeta cDNA libraries were constructed by 5'RACE with constant-segment primers, with sample barcodes and unique molecular identifiers being introduced. Trizol reagent was used to extract RNA from every sample. Libraries were amplified in two PCR steps, with a second sample barcode and Illumina TruSeq adapters added in the second step. Libraries were sequenced on an Illumina NovaSeq with 2 x 150 bp paired-end reads. Per the authors' processing: Demultiplexing of reads and collapsing into UMI-guided consensus sequences were performed with migec v1.2.7. Using mixcr v2.1.11, the UMI consensuses were aligned to TRA and TRB V and J templates and assembled into clonotypes. Expanded or contracted clonotypes were those called significant by both edgeR and NoisET, with noise models trained on biological replicates. edgeR calls used a false discovery rate-adjusted p below 0.01 and a log2 fold-change threshold of 1. As an exploratory analysis of dynamics, max-normalized trajectories of the 1000 most abundant clonotypes were examined by PCA with hierarchical clustering. Each responding clone was given a CD4 or CD8 phenotype based on the CD4+ and CD8+ repertoires, which had been sequenced separately. TCRdb trimmed public reads at Q25 via fastp, called clones via MiXCR and kept in-frame beta chains. Each CDR3 protein appears once, grouped with its most common genes and DNA. The V and J calls shown here were made by TCRdb, not taken from the authors' results. The sample has approximately 98,000 distinct CDR3 sequences on record, roughly a sixth of them singletons. The ten largest clones represent approximately 5% of the sample.

The sequence came from a man aged 18-30 years who had mild COVID-19 (a few samples of this study predate the infection). The sample titles of this study are shuffled in the database, so cell type and time point are left out; the donor was told from shared clones. Recombination joined TRBV4-3 with TRBJ2-3; the best D guess is TRBD1, with 5 bases matching. The material sequenced was PBMCs or a T cell subset sorted from them (not recorded which). The CDR3 reads as follows: CASSYQGWLNTQYF. The bases read TGCGCCAGCAGCTATCAGGGTTGGCTAAATACGCAGTATTTT.